Listed below are T cell receptor beta chains from one sample, sequenced in a study of T cells in Graves' hyperthyroidism and ophthalmopathy. TCRdb called the multiplex PCR reads again in MiXCR, with one record for every CDR3 protein. The repertoire consists of nearly 600,000 distinct CDR3 sequences, with more than 11% occurring once and the leading ten covering less than 6%. The sequencing input was blood. These receptors were obtained from a woman aged 30 to 39 with Graves' hyperthyroidism that later progressed to Graves' ophthalmopathy. CDR3s include the opening cysteine and the closing phenylalanine or tryptophan. The D gene is left open where the match is weak. The size of a clone is reported for some rows only, either as once, few or many, or as a class for expanded clones.

>TRBV6-1|TRBD2|NA|TRBJ2-7
TGTGCCAGCAGCCTAACTAGCGGGAGACCCTACGAGCAGTACTTC
CASSLTSGRPYEQYF
>TRBV5-1|NA|many|TRBJ1-5
TGCGCCAGCAGCTTGGAAGGGGTCAATCAGCCCCAGCATTTT
CASSLEGVNQPQHF
>TRBV2|NA|many|TRBJ2-1
TGTGCCAGCAGTGTTAGAGCGTCTGATAGGTACAATGAGCAGTTCTTC
CASSVRASDRYNEQFF
>TRBV19|TRBD1|many|TRBJ1-1
TGTGCCAGTAGTCGCACGAACAGGGGCACTGAAGCTTTCTTT
CASSRTNRGTEAFF
>TRBV11-3|NA|NA|TRBJ1-4
TGTGCCAGCAGCACAGGGTTCACAACTAATGAAAAACTGTTTTTT
CASSTGFTTNEKLFF
>TRBV12-3/TRBV12-4|TRBD1|many|TRBJ2-7
TGTGCCAGCAGTCCAAGGACAGGGGTCTACGAGCAGTACTTC
CASSPRTGVYEQYF
>TRBV11-2|NA|many|TRBJ2-1
TGTGCCAGCAGCTTTAAGAGGGACTTGAGCTCCTACAATGAGCAGTTCTTC
CASSFKRDLSSYNEQFF
>TRBV11-3|NA|few|TRBJ2-1
TGTGCCAGCAGCTTAGCTTCTCGCAATGAGCAGTTCTTC
CASSLASRNEQFF
>TRBV27|NA|few|TRBJ2-5
TGTGCCAGCAGTTTTGGGCGGGAAGAGACCCAGTACTTC
CASSFGREETQYF
>TRBV11-2|NA|many|TRBJ2-2
TGTGCCAGCAGCACCCCCGGAGCTTCCGCGAACACCGGGGAGCTGTTTTTT
CASSTPGASANTGELFF
>TRBV27|NA|many|TRBJ2-7
TGTGCCAGCAGTTTAATAGGGCGCGAGCAGTACTTC
CASSLIGREQYF
>TRBV15|NA|many|TRBJ2-5
TGTGCCACCAGCAGACCAGCATCCGGTGAGACCCAGTACTTC
CATSRPASGETQYF
>TRBV20-1|NA|many|TRBJ2-6
TGCAGTGCTAGAGACCAAGGCGGACTTGGAGGCTCTGGGGCCAACGTCCTGACTTTC
CSARDQGGLGGSGANVLTF
>TRBV30|NA|many|TRBJ1-2
TGTGCCTGGAGTGGGCAGGGAAATGGCTACACCTTC
CAWSGQGNGYTF